The rows below give T cell receptor beta chains drawn from one sample of a study of metastatic and nonmetastatic thyroid tumors. TCRdb re-called the PCR reads through MiXCR. The sample lists 84,000 or so clones; around 9.2% were seen once. The sample comprised blood. The receptors stem from a female donor with papillary thyroid cancer or a benign thyroid nodule (not recorded which). Some clones in this sample may be carry-over from other donors' samples. The conserved cysteine and the conserved F or W are not part of the CDR3 here.

j_gene: TRBJ2-3; v_gene: TRBV19; CDR3aa: ASSIQPGILDTQY
j_gene: TRBJ1-2; v_gene: TRBV7-3; CDR3aa: ASSPSGTGPTNYGYT
j_gene: TRBJ2-7; v_gene: TRBV19; CDR3aa: ASSDRGNSEQY
j_gene: TRBJ2-7; v_gene: TRBV11-2; CDR3aa: ASSLSRVSSYEQY
j_gene: TRBJ1-2; v_gene: TRBV9; CDR3aa: ASSVSGGGGYT
j_gene: TRBJ1-4; v_gene: TRBV27; CDR3aa: ASSPLQGLGEKLF
j_gene: TRBJ1-5; v_gene: TRBV27; CDR3aa: ASRTALDNQPQH
j_gene: TRBJ2-7; v_gene: TRBV7-2; CDR3aa: ASSSPSRYEQY
j_gene: TRBJ2-5; v_gene: TRBV11-1; CDR3aa: ASSPHRGTQY
j_gene: TRBJ2-1; v_gene: TRBV3-1; CDR3aa: ASSYTSGGNYNEQF
j_gene: TRBJ2-3; v_gene: TRBV30; CDR3aa: AWRERGGATDTQY
j_gene: TRBJ2-7; v_gene: TRBV5-1; CDR3aa: ASSYDADYEQY
j_gene: TRBJ2-7; v_gene: TRBV11-2; CDR3aa: ASSFGTGIYEQY
j_gene: TRBJ2-1; v_gene: TRBV5-1; CDR3aa: ASTSGGAGNEQF
j_gene: TRBJ2-5; v_gene: TRBV5-1; CDR3aa: ASSFLSGGAPETQY
j_gene: TRBJ2-3; v_gene: TRBV5-4; CDR3aa: ASSFSNTDTQY
j_gene: TRBJ2-6; v_gene: TRBV19; CDR3aa: ASSSSRAGANVLT
j_gene: TRBJ1-6; v_gene: TRBV6-1; CDR3aa: ASLSVGGMSSPLH
j_gene: TRBJ1-2; v_gene: TRBV28; CDR3aa: ASSLSWYGYT
j_gene: TRBJ1-1; v_gene: TRBV20-1; CDR3aa: SADRGLEAF
j_gene: TRBJ2-1; v_gene: TRBV12-3/TRBV12-4; CDR3aa: AVSGAHSYNEQF
j_gene: TRBJ1-2; v_gene: TRBV29-1; CDR3aa: SALTGAGANYGYT
j_gene: TRBJ1-3; v_gene: TRBV29-1; CDR3aa: SVRTGGSGNTIY
j_gene: TRBJ2-5; v_gene: TRBV19; CDR3aa: ASSLGVAGGRVETQY
j_gene: TRBJ1-2; v_gene: TRBV19; CDR3aa: ASTQGVSNYGYT
j_gene: TRBJ2-5; v_gene: TRBV6-2/TRBV6-3; CDR3aa: ASSSRETQY
j_gene: TRBJ2-2; v_gene: TRBV6-1; CDR3aa: ASTQGDRANTGELF
j_gene: TRBJ1-5; v_gene: TRBV19; CDR3aa: ASSPPLANQPQH
j_gene: TRBJ1-4; v_gene: TRBV5-1; CDR3aa: ASSQWYPRNPNEKLF
j_gene: TRBJ2-3; v_gene: TRBV19; CDR3aa: ASSTLTSTDTQY
j_gene: TRBJ1-4; v_gene: TRBV6-5; CDR3aa: ASSYTGQGGEKLF
j_gene: TRBJ2-7; v_gene: TRBV7-2; CDR3aa: ASSLWSTGGHEQY
j_gene: TRBJ2-1; v_gene: TRBV7-6; CDR3aa: ASSWTSGGAGNEQF
j_gene: TRBJ1-2; v_gene: TRBV5-1; CDR3aa: ASSSDGYGYT
j_gene: TRBJ2-3; v_gene: TRBV12-3/TRBV12-4; CDR3aa: ASSEFGRSTDTQY
j_gene: TRBJ2-7; v_gene: TRBV6-1; CDR3aa: ASRSLGALSYEQY
j_gene: TRBJ1-1; v_gene: TRBV5-1; CDR3aa: ASSQGTGNTEAF
j_gene: TRBJ1-2; v_gene: TRBV7-2; CDR3aa: AISLTGTGYYGYT
j_gene: TRBJ2-3; v_gene: TRBV13; CDR3aa: ASIRRGSGGAGNTQY
j_gene: TRBJ2-7; v_gene: TRBV5-1; CDR3aa: ASSIRGQGYEQY
j_gene: TRBJ2-7; v_gene: TRBV28; CDR3aa: ASSGLDKAHEQY
j_gene: TRBJ2-7; v_gene: TRBV7-9; CDR3aa: ASSPPGRAYEQY
j_gene: TRBJ1-2; v_gene: TRBV28; CDR3aa: ASSLEGGGYGYT
j_gene: TRBJ1-4; v_gene: TRBV12-3/TRBV12-4; CDR3aa: ASRPGQRNEKLF
j_gene: TRBJ1-1; v_gene: TRBV2; CDR3aa: ASIKEGLPQAF
j_gene: TRBJ2-3; v_gene: TRBV10-3; CDR3aa: AIGKRGGSTDTQY
j_gene: TRBJ2-5; v_gene: TRBV28; CDR3aa: ASAVRGRGETQY
j_gene: TRBJ2-7; v_gene: TRBV19; CDR3aa: ASKWGLSSSYEQY
j_gene: TRBJ1-1; v_gene: TRBV6-1; CDR3aa: ATRGDQVNTEAF